The 5 T cell receptor beta chains in this list originate from one sample, sequenced in a study of blood T cell repertoires in COVID-19. Libraries were prepared by immunoSEQ multiplex PCR; TCRdb keeps only in-frame clonotypes and omits some of them. This table holds around 130,000 clones, approximately 84% found once. Sequenced sample: peripheral blood. The receptors stem from a man aged 55 to 70 with acute or convalescent COVID-19.

A word on this clone: The junction and the germline gene differ at one end; a read error may be behind it. The chain carries TRBV6-5 and TRBJ2-1, with a weak D call TRBD2 (6 bases). The CDR3 contains 15 residues. Germline-derived CDR1 and CDR2 are MNHEY and SVGAGI. This CDR3 is CASSFRDSEYTEQFF. The CDR3 DNA reads as TGTGCCAGCAGCTTCCGGGACTCCGAGTACACTGAGCAGTTCTTC.

This clone has only one observation. This chain links TRBV12-3 or TRBV12-4 with TRBJ2-7; D perhaps matches TRBD1 (6 bases). The CDR3 runs to 11 residues. The V end lost 10 bases, the J end lost 6 bases, and 13 bases lay between the germline ends. This CDR3 is CANRQGGEQYF. The CDR3 region has the DNA TGTGCCAACCGACAAGGGGGCGAGCAGTACTTC.

This chain joins TRBV5-1 and TRBJ1-4; D uncertain. The CDR3 consists of 14 residues. Germline assignment: CDR1 SGHRS and CDR2 YFSETQ. Trimming shortened V by 6 bases and J by 0 bases, and 9 bases separated the two germline ends. Here the CDR3 DNA reads TGCGCCAGCAAGCGCAAAGCAACTAATGAAAAACTGTTTTTT. It yields the protein CASKRKATNEKLFF.

V and J are TRBV6-2 or TRBV6-3 and TRBJ1-2; TRBD1 is a possible D gene (5 bases). The length of the CDR3 is 14 residues. With 7 bases removed from V and 4 bases from J, the gap between germline ends came to 16 bases. Germline CDR1 is MNHEY and CDR2 is SVGEGT. CDR3 DNA: TGTGCCAGCACCCCTATGACAGTGATCTATGGCTACACCTTC. Translation gives CASTPMTVIYGYTF.

A remark on this clone: Other DNA variants within this sample encode the same CDR3. The V gene is TRBV7-3, the J gene TRBJ2-3, with 10 bases identical to TRBD2. The germline V gene encodes CDR1 SGHTA and CDR2 FQGTGA. The V segment lost 5 bases and the J segment 0 bases; nucleotides outside the gene matches: 2. CDR3 length: 15 residues. This chain's CDR3 is CASSIAGGSTDTQYF. The CDR3 nucleotides read TGTGCCAGCAGCATAGCGGGAGGTAGCACAGATACGCAGTATTTT.